This T cell receptor (beta chain) stems from a study of cytomegalovirus exposure and HLA in healthy donors. Findings and caveats of the study: Among CMV-associated TCR beta chains, most appeared HLA-restricted in a later analysis. The authors enumerated roughly 180 TCR beta chains as linked to cytomegalovirus.

PCR involved 60 Vbeta and 13 Jbeta primers. Sequenced by immunoSEQ multiplex PCR; TCRdb stores in-frame clones only, minus some. The sample has fewer than 200,000 clones; approximately 80% are singletons. V lost 3 bases, J lost 2 bases, and 13 bases lay in between. The CDR3 extends over 15 amino acids. Germline V CDR1 and CDR2: WSHSY, SAAADI. Of note for this clone: Its antigen is unidentified.

The receptor was isolated from a woman aged 45 to 65 in good health and CMV-seronegative. The chain employs TRBV10-2 and TRBJ1-2, with D tentatively TRBD1 (5 bases). The material sequenced was PBMCs. The CDR3 coding sequence is TGCGCCAGCAGTGACCCGCCGGGACTAAACTATGGCTACACCTTC. Encoded protein: CASSDPPGLNYGYTF.